The rows below give T cell receptor beta chains drawn from one sample of a study of tumor-infiltrating lymphocytes in localized non-small cell lung cancer. Using immunoSEQ multiplex PCR, the repertoire was profiled, and TCRdb retains in-frame clones only, with some absent. The table includes approximately 10,000 clones, 60% to 80% detected once. Material: lung tumor tissue. The receptors were gathered from a human donor with non-small cell lung cancer. Both conserved end residues are part of each CDR3. Each record gives: clone size, D gene, V gene, J gene, CDR3 DNA, CDR3 protein. D genes are given only for firm matches. Size values are once, few and many counts, or a class for expanded clones, and some rows have none.

>.|.|TRBV19|TRBJ2-2
TGTGCCAGTAGTAGGAAGGCAGGGACCACCGGGGAGCTGTTTTTT
CASSRKAGTTGELFF
>.|.|TRBV7-9|TRBJ1-2
TGTGCCAGCAGCCCCGGGACTGACTATGGCTACACCTTC
CASSPGTDYGYTF
>.|TRBD1|TRBV6-1|TRBJ1-5
TGTGCCAGCAGTGGGACAGGGGGGACCAGGCAGCCCCAGCATTTT
CASSGTGGTRQPQHF
>.|.|TRBV5-1|TRBJ1-1
TGCGCCAGCAGCTTGGCTTCGGACAGTCGAACCCACACTGAAGCTTTCTTT
CASSLASDSRTHTEAFF
>.|TRBD2|TRBV5-1|TRBJ2-5
TGCGCCAGCAGCATGGGACTAGCGGGGGGGCAAGAGACCCAGTACTTC
CASSMGLAGGQETQYF
>.|TRBD1|TRBV7-2|TRBJ1-2
TGTGCCAGCAGCTCCCGACAGGGGGCCTGGTATGGCTACACCTTC
CASSSRQGAWYGYTF
>few|.|TRBV6-5|TRBJ1-2
TGTGCCAGCAGTCTCCGTGGGTGGGGCTACACCTTC
CASSLRGWGYTF
>.|.|TRBV4-1|TRBJ2-7
TGCGCCAGCAGCCATGCCATAACAGGCGAGCAGTACTTC
CASSHAITGEQYF
>.|TRBD1|TRBV10-3|TRBJ2-7
TGTGCCATCAGTGAGTGGGGACAGTCCTACGAGCAGTACTTC
CAISEWGQSYEQYF
>few|.|TRBV28|TRBJ2-7
TGTGCCAGCAGTTGGGTCCACAGGGGAGGCTACGAGCAGTACTTC
CASSWVHRGGYEQYF
>.|.|TRBV5-4|TRBJ1-5
TGTGCCAGCAGCTTGTGGAAAGTGCAGCCCCAGCATTTT
CASSLWKVQPQHF
>.|.|TRBV11-2|TRBJ1-2
TGTGCCAGCAGCTTGGGGGTCCGGGATTATGGCTACACCTTC
CASSLGVRDYGYTF
>few|TRBD1|TRBV4-1|TRBJ2-7
TGCGCCAGCAGCCAAGATGAAGGGACAGGGCTAGGAGAGCAGTACTTC
CASSQDEGTGLGEQYF
>.|.|TRBV5-6|TRBJ1-2
TGTGCCAGCAGCTGGGACCCGGGGGCCTATGGCTACACCTTC
CASSWDPGAYGYTF